These T cell receptor beta chains were read from a single sample in a study of T-cell reconstitution after alpha-beta-depleted transplantation in children. TCRdb reprocessed the PCR reads via MiXCR and lists one record per CDR3 protein. The sample includes some 600,000 distinct CDR3 sequences, 16% of them seen just once. This sample comprised PBMCs from the stem cell graft donor, obtained from the stem cell graft. The receptors stem from a human donor who donated a stem cell graft to a child with acute myeloid leukemia. Each CDR3 is given with its conserved first and last residue. D genes are given only for firm matches. The size of a clone is reported for some rows only, either as once, few or many, or as a class for expanded clones.

.	TRBJ2-7	few	TRBV7-9	TGTGCCAGCAGCCCCACTCAAGGAAATGAGCAGTACTTC	CASSPTQGNEQYF
TRBD1	TRBJ1-1	.	TRBV12-3/TRBV12-4	TGTGCCAGCAGTGCCGACAGGGGCCCTGAAGCTTTCTTT	CASSADRGPEAFF
.	TRBJ1-2	many	TRBV24-1	TGTGCCACCAGTGATGGTATAGTTGGGCTCGATGGCTACACCTTC	CATSDGIVGLDGYTF
.	TRBJ1-2	many	TRBV7-2	TGTGCCAGCAGCTTAATCGGCGTTGGCTATGGCTACACCTTC	CASSLIGVGYGYTF
.	TRBJ1-2	few	TRBV7-9	TGTGCCAGCAGCTTACTCAGCGGCTACACCTTC	CASSLLSGYTF
.	TRBJ2-5	few	TRBV20-1	TGCAGTGCTAGGACAACCATATACAGGGAGGGAGGGACCCAGTACTTC	CSARTTIYREGGTQYF
.	TRBJ1-3	.	TRBV5-1	TGCGCCAGCAGCTTGCCAGGGACCGGAAACACCATATATTTT	CASSLPGTGNTIYF
.	TRBJ2-7	many	TRBV29-1	TGCAGCGTGATCAGGGGTAACGAGCAGTACTTC	CSVIRGNEQYF
.	TRBJ2-3	.	TRBV29-1	TGCAGCGTCAAGACAGGCGCTAGCACAGATACGCAGTATTTT	CSVKTGASTDTQYF
.	TRBJ2-1	few	TRBV20-1	TGCAGTGCTAGAGATCCACCTACTTCCTACAATGAGCAGTTCTTC	CSARDPPTSYNEQFF
TRBD2	TRBJ2-7	many	TRBV4-3	TGCGCCAGCAGCCCGGGAGCTAGCGGGGGGTACCCTACCTACGAGCAGTACTTC	CASSPGASGGYPTYEQYF
.	TRBJ2-2	few	TRBV29-1	TGCAGCGTTGACCCATGCCGGGGGCCCCCGAACACCGGGGAGCTGTTTTTT	CSVDPCRGPPNTGELFF
.	TRBJ2-2	.	TRBV5-6	TGTGCCAGCACCAGGGACACGAGGGCTTACACCGGGGAGCTGTTTTTT	CASTRDTRAYTGELFF
.	TRBJ2-3	few	TRBV4-1	TGCGCCAGCAGCCAAGGTGGAGGGGGACCAGATACGCAGTATTTT	CASSQGGGGPDTQYF
TRBD2	TRBJ2-7	many	TRBV30	TGTGCCTGGAGTGGACTAGCGGTTCTGACACAGGAGCAGTACTTC	CAWSGLAVLTQEQYF
TRBD1	TRBJ2-1	many	TRBV20-1	TGCAGTGCGCCGGGGACAGCGAACCACAATGAGCAGTTCTTC	CSAPGTANHNEQFF
.	TRBJ2-5	many	TRBV10-3	TGTGCCATCAGTGCTGGCTCGGCTGGGGAGACCCAGTACTTC	CAISAGSAGETQYF
TRBD1	TRBJ1-1	many	TRBV5-6	TGTGCCAGCAGCGACGACAGGGGGAGTGTAAACACTGAAGCTTTCTTT	CASSDDRGSVNTEAFF
TRBD1	TRBJ2-2	few	TRBV30	TGTGCCCGCAAAAGGCTTGGACAGGTGAACACCGGGGAGCTGTTTTTT	CARKRLGQVNTGELFF
.	TRBJ2-7	.	TRBV5-1	TGCGCCAGCAGCTCCCAAGTTGAGCAGTACTTC	CASSSQVEQYF
.	TRBJ2-5	few	TRBV14	TGTGCCAGCAGCCCCTTCAGGACATCGAAAGAGACCCAGTACTTC	CASSPFRTSKETQYF
TRBD2	TRBJ2-1	many	TRBV6-2/TRBV6-3	TGTGCCAGCAGACCGGGAGGCTCCTACAATGAGCAGTTCTTC	CASRPGGSYNEQFF
TRBD2	TRBJ2-3	.	TRBV7-9	TGTGCCAGCAGCTTGAGGCGGGGGGCCTCAGATACGCAGTATTTT	CASSLRRGASDTQYF
.	TRBJ1-1	.	TRBV7-9	TGTGCCAGTGACACAGGGTTGAACACTGAAGCTTTCTTT	CASDTGLNTEAFF
.	TRBJ2-7	few	TRBV5-1	TGCGCCAGCAGCTTCCTGGCGGACTCCTACGAGCAGTACTTC	CASSFLADSYEQYF
TRBD2	TRBJ2-5	many	TRBV20-1	TGCAGTGCTAGATCCACAGCGGGGGGGCAAGAGACCCAGTACTTC	CSARSTAGGQETQYF
TRBD1	TRBJ2-5	many	TRBV12-3/TRBV12-4	TGTGCCAGCAGACTTAACAGGGGGCTGGAGACCCAGTACTTC	CASRLNRGLETQYF
.	TRBJ2-3	few	TRBV24-1	TGTGCCACCAGCCCCCGATGGGAGACAGATACGCAGTATTTT	CATSPRWETDTQYF
.	TRBJ2-1	many	TRBV20-1	TGCAGTGCTACCGACCCCTTACCCTCCTACAATGAGCAGTTCTTC	CSATDPLPSYNEQFF
.	TRBJ1-1	.	TRBV4-1	TGCGCCAGCAGCCATCTCAGACCAGGGGTAGAGAACACTCAAGCTTTCTTT	CASSHLRPGVENTQAFF
.	TRBJ1-1	.	TRBV4-3	TGCGCCAGCAGCCAAGATCCAGGTGTGAACACTGAAGCTTTCTTT	CASSQDPGVNTEAFF
.	TRBJ2-7	few	TRBV6-2/TRBV6-3	TGTGCCAGCAGTTACGGGTTATACTCCGAGCAGTACTTC	CASSYGLYSEQYF
TRBD2	TRBJ2-1	once	TRBV24-1	TGTGCCACCAGTGCCTTAGCGGGGCAAGGCTTCTACAATGAGCAGTTCTTC	CATSALAGQGFYNEQFF
TRBD1	TRBJ1-2	many	TRBV20-1	TGCAGTGCTAGAGAATATCTACGGGACAGGGTGATCTATGGCTACACCTTC	CSAREYLRDRVIYGYTF
.	TRBJ1-2	many	TRBV11-2	TGTGCCAGCAGCTTACTAGCCCGGCCCACCTTC	CASSLLARPTF
TRBD1	TRBJ1-5	.	TRBV20-1	TGCAGTGCTAGATTGGGACAGGGGGGAGATGGGCAGCCCCAGCATTTT	CSARLGQGGDGQPQHF
TRBD1	TRBJ2-5	.	TRBV24-1	TGTGCCACCGAAGGGGACAGGGAGACCCAGTACTTC	CATEGDRETQYF
TRBD1	TRBJ1-2	many	TRBV5-6	TGTGCCAGCAGCTCGCGACAGGGTGGAAACTATGGCTACACCTTC	CASSSRQGGNYGYTF
.	TRBJ2-7	few	TRBV20-1	TGCAGTGCTAGAGCCCCCAGGGTGAGCTCCTACGAGCAGTACTTC	CSARAPRVSSYEQYF
.	TRBJ1-5	.	TRBV12-3/TRBV12-4	TGTGCCAGCAGTGAAATTCACAATCAGCCCCAGCATTTT	CASSEIHNQPQHF
.	TRBJ2-4	.	TRBV5-1	TGCGCCAGCAGCTTGGATAGCTGGGTAGCCAAAAACATTCAGTACTTC	CASSLDSWVAKNIQYF
TRBD2	TRBJ2-7	few	TRBV12-3/TRBV12-4	TGTGCCAGCAGCCGCTCGACTAGCGGGGGCGAGCAGTACTTC	CASSRSTSGGEQYF
TRBD2	TRBJ2-7	few	TRBV29-1	TGCAGCGTTACGGGGAGGGCCCTCTACGAGCAGTACTTC	CSVTGRALYEQYF
.	TRBJ2-3	few	TRBV4-1	TGCGCCAGCAGCCAAGTACCTAGCTCCCTTTATACGCAGTATTTT	CASSQVPSSLYTQYF
TRBD1	TRBJ1-1	.	TRBV29-1	TGCAGCGCTGGACAGGGAGTGCCGAACACTGAAGCTTTCTTT	CSAGQGVPNTEAFF
TRBD2	TRBJ2-7	few	TRBV20-1	TGCAGTGCTAGGGTAACGGGACTAGCGGGGGTATACGAGCAGTACTTC	CSARVTGLAGVYEQYF
TRBD1	TRBJ2-4	many	TRBV7-2	TGTGCCAGCAGCTTTCAGACAGGGTGGGACATTCAGTACTTC	CASSFQTGWDIQYF
TRBD1	TRBJ2-7	many	TRBV20-1	TGCAGTGCCGGCCGACAGGGGACCTCCTACGAGCAGTACTTC	CSAGRQGTSYEQYF
TRBD1	TRBJ2-1	few	TRBV5-1	TGCGCCAGCAGCTGGGCGGACAGGGAACATCACAATGAGCAGTTCTTC	CASSWADREHHNEQFF
.	TRBJ2-5	many	TRBV12-3/TRBV12-4	TGTGCCAGCAGTAGTGAGGGGAGGGAGACCCAGTACTTC	CASSSEGRETQYF
TRBD1	TRBJ2-3	many	TRBV24-1	TGTGCCACCAGGGACAGGCCCCTAGATACGCAGTATTTT	CATRDRPLDTQYF
TRBD2	TRBJ2-2	many	TRBV29-1	TGCAGCGTTCCCCTAGCGGGGGGCCCTCCCGGGGAGCTGTTTTTT	CSVPLAGGPPGELFF
.	TRBJ1-1	many	TRBV5-1	TGCGCCAGCAGCTCCTCAGCAGGAGTGAACACTGAAGCTTTCTTT	CASSSSAGVNTEAFF
.	TRBJ1-1	few	TRBV6-6	TGTGCCACTTCGGGGAACACTGAAGCTTTCTTT	CATSGNTEAFF
.	TRBJ2-7	.	TRBV7-2	TGTGCCAGCAGCCGGGGACGCCAGATCTCCTACGAGCAGTACTTC	CASSRGRQISYEQYF
.	TRBJ1-5	many	TRBV20-1	TGCAGTGCTAGAGATGGTTTTGGAGGGAATCAGCCCCAGCATTTT	CSARDGFGGNQPQHF